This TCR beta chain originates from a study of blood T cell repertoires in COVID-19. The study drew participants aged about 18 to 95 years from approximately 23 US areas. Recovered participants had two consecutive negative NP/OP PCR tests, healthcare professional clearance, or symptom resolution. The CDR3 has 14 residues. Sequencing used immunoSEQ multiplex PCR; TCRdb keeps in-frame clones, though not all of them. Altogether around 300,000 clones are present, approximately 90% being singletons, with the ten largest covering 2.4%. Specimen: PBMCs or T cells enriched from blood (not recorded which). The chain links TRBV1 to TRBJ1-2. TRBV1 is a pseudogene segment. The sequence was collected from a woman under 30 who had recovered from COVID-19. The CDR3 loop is CTSLNFAVYYGYTF. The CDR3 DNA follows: TGCACCAGCCTAAATTTTGCCGTTTACTATGGCTACACCTTC.